This note documents a single T cell receptor beta chain sequence. Its antigen is not identified. TCRdb's table, derived via immunoSEQ multiplex PCR, lists solely in-frame clones and lacks some. Counted here are under 1,100,000 clones, 78% occurring once; the ten biggest clones make up 0.6% to 0.7%. This record comes from a study of shared clonotypes between healthy human individuals. Whole-study context: Donors consisted of two women and a few men between 18 and 49.

V was clipped by 8 bases and J by 4 bases; unmatched bases: 13. Per germline, CDR1 SNHLY and CDR2 FYNNEI. The CDR3 extends over 16 amino acids. Study-level findings and limits: Generally, estimated richness proved larger in naive subsets than it did in memory subsets.

Sequencing input: memory CD4+ T cells from PBMCs. Subset given: CD45RA-negative fraction. The TCR originated in a man aged 18 to 30 in good health. Some clones in this sample may be carry-over from other donors' samples. This chain connects TRBV2 to TRBJ2-3; 9 nucleotides line up with TRBD2. The CDR3 sequence: CASGREGPPPPDTQYF. The CDR3 nucleotides are TGTGCCAGCGGGCGGGAGGGCCCTCCTCCCCCAGATACGCAGTATTTT.